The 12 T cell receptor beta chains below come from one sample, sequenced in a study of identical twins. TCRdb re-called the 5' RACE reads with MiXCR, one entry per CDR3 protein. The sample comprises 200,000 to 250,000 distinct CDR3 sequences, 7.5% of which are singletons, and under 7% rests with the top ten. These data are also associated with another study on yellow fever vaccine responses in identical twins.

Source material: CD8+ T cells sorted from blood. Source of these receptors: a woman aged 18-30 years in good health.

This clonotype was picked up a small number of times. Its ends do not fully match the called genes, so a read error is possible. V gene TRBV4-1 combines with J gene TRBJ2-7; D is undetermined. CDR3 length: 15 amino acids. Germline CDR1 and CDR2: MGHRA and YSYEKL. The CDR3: CASSQDRSSSNEQYF. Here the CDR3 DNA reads TGCGCCAGCAGCCAAGACAGGTCAAGCTCCAACGAGCAGTACTTC.

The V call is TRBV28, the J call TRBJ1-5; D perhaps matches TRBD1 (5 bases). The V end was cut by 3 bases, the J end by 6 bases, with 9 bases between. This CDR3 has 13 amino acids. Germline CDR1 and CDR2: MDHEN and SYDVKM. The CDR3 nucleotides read TGTGCCAGCAGTTTGGGGACCCCTCAGCCCCAGCATTTT. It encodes CASSLGTPQPQHF.

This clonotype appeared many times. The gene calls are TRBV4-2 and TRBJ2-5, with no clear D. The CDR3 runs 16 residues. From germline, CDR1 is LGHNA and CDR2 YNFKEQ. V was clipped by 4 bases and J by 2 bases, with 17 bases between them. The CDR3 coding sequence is TGTGCCAGCAGCCCCGGACCCGTTGCCTTGCAAGAGACCCAGTACTTC. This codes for CASSPGPVALQETQYF.

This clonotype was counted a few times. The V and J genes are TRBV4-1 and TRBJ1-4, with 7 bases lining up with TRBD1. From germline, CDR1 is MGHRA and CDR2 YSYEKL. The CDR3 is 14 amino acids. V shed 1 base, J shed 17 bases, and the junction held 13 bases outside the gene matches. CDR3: CASSQVGSGQNPFF. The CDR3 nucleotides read TGCGCCAGCAGCCAAGTCGGTTCGGGACAGAACCCTTTTTTT.

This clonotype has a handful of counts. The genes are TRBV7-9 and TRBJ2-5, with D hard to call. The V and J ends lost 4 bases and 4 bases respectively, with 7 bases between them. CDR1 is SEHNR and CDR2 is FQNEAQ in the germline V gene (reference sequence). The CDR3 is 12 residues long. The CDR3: CASSSSVETQYF. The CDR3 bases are TGTGCCAGCAGCTCCTCCGTAGAGACCCAGTACTTC. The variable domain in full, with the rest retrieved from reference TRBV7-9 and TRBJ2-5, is DTGVSQNPRHKITKRGQNVTFRCDPISEHNRLYWYRQTLGQGPEFLTYFQNEAQLEKSRLLSDRFSAERPKGSFSTLEIQRTEQGDSAMYLCASSSSVETQYFGPGTRLLVL.

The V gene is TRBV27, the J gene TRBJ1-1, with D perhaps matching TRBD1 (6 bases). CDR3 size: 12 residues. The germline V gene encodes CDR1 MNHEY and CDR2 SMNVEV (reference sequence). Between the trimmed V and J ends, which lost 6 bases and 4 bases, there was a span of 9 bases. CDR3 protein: CASRKGGTEAFF. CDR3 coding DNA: TGTGCCAGCAGGAAGGGGGGCACTGAAGCTTTCTTT.

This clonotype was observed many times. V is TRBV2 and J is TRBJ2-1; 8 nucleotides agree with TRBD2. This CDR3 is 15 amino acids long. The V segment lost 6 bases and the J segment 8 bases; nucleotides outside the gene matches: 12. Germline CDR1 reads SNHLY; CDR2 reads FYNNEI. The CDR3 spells CASRYTAGDSDEQFF. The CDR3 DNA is TGTGCCAGCAGATATACAGCGGGAGATAGCGATGAGCAGTTCTTC.

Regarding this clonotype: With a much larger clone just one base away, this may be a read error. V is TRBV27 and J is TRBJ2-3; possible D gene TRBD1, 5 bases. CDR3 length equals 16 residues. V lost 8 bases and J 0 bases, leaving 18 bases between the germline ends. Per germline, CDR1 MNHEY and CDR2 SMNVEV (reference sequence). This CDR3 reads CASGRRWGGSTDTQYF. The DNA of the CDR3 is TGTGCCAGCGGTAGGCGGTGGGGCGGCAGCACAGATACGCAGTATTTT.

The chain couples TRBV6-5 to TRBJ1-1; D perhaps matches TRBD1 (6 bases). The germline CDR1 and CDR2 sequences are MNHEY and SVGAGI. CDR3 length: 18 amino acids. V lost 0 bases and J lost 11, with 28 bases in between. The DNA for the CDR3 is TGTGCCAGCAGTTACTCCCCGACGATCCCCACGGGGGCCGAGTGGGCTTTCTTT. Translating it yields CASSYSPTIPTGAEWAFF.

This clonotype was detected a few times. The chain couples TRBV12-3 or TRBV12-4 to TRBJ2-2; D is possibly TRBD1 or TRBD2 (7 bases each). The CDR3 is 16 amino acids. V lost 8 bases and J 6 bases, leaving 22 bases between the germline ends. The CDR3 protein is CASLTRGDSGPGELFF. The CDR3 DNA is TGTGCCAGCCTAACCCGGGGGGACAGTGGACCCGGGGAGCTGTTTTTT.

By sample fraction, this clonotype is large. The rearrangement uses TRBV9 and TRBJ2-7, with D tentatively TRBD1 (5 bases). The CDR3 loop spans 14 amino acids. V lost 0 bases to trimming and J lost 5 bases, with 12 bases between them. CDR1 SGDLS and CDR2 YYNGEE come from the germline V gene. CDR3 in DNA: TGTGCCAGCAGCGTAGGATCCAGGGTGAACGAGCAGTACTTC. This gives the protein CASSVGSRVNEQYF.

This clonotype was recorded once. CDR3 sequence: CTRSFLYGTSGRNTGELFF. CDR3 coding DNA: TGTACCCGCAGTTTTCTTTACGGGACTAGCGGGAGGAACACCGGGGAGCTGTTTTTT. V and J are TRBV3-1 and TRBJ2-2, with 14 positions matching TRBD2. This CDR3 has 19 amino acids. Germline CDR1 LGHDT, CDR2 YNNKEL (reference sequence).